This T cell receptor beta chain is drawn from a study of T cell responses to AZD1222 COVID-19 vaccine. In this sample, this clone turned up once. The germline gives CDR1 SGHDT, CDR2 YYEEEE. Trimming left V 4 bases short and J 8 bases short, with 12 bases between. The CDR3 length is 12 residues. Measured with immunoSEQ multiplex PCR; TCRdb has only the in-frame clones, and not every one. The data show roughly 150,000 clones, about nine tenths seen once. This rearrangement joins TRBV5-6 to TRBJ1-1; D is undetermined. The specimen was peripheral blood, collected on day 0 of AZD1222 vaccination. The clonotype was recovered from an adult in good health. The CDR3, as DNA: TGTGCCAGCAGCAAAGGTGGGGTAGAAGCTTTCTTT. Translation gives CASSKGGVEAFF.